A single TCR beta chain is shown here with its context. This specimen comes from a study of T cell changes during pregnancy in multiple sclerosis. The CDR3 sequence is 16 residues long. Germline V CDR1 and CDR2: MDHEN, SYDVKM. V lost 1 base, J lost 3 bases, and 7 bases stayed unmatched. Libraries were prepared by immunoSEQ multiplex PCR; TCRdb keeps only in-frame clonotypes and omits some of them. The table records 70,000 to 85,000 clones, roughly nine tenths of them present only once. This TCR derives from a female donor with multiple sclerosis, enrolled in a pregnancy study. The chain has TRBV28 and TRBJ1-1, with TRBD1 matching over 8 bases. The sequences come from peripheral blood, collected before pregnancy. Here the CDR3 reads CASSLSPGGGDTEAFF. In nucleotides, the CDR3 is TGTGCCAGCAGTTTATCTCCAGGGGGCGGGGACACTGAAGCTTTCTTT.